These 24 T cell receptor beta chains were sequenced from one sample in a study of cytomegalovirus exposure and HLA in healthy donors. 13 Jbeta primers and 60 Vbeta primers were used for the PCR. Assay: immunoSEQ multiplex PCR; the TCRdb copy retains only in-frame clones and omits some. The sample includes approximately 150,000 clones, approximately 73% of them seen just once. Sequences were obtained from PBMCs. These receptors came from a man younger than 45 in good health and CMV-seropositive.

This clone was recorded a few times. This chain connects TRBV7-3 to TRBJ2-1, with 14 bases identical to TRBD2. Germline values: CDR1 SGHTA, CDR2 FQGTGA. The length of the CDR3 is 17 residues. The V and J ends lost 5 bases and 7 bases, in that order; junction bases with no gene match: 10. The CDR3 spells CASSLGLAGGRGNEQFF. The CDR3 bases are TGTGCCAGCAGCCTCGGACTAGCGGGAGGACGTGGGAATGAGCAGTTCTTC.

This clone occurred a few times. In the same sample, other DNA sequences code for this CDR3. The chain employs TRBV2 and TRBJ2-7; D unresolved. Germline loops: CDR1 SNHLY, CDR2 FYNNEI. The V gene lost 5 bases and the J gene lost 3 bases, with 5 bases spanning the gap. The CDR3 is 11 amino acids. The CDR3 protein is CASSYSYEQYF. CDR3 in DNA: TGTGCCAGCAGTTACAGCTACGAGCAGTACTTC.

The rearrangement links TRBV28 to TRBJ2-4, with TRBD2 matching 7 bases. There are 14 residues in the CDR3. Germline V CDR1 and CDR2: MDHEN, SYDVKM. V trimming: 0 bases; J trimming: 8 bases; junction bases outside the gene matches: 4. The CDR3 nucleotides read TGTGCCAGCAGTTTATGGGGGGGGGAGGACATTCAGTACTTC. Its protein product is CASSLWGGEDIQYF. Combining the CDR3 with reference TRBV28 and TRBJ2-4 gives the whole variable domain DVKVTQSSRYLVKRTGEKVFLECVQDMDHENMFWYRQDPGLGLRLIYFSYDVKMKEKGDIPEGYSVSREKKERFSLILESASTNQTSMYLCASSLWGGEDIQYFGAGTRLSVL.

This chain links TRBV7-8 with TRBJ2-2, with a tentative D call TRBD2 (6 bases). The germline gives CDR1 SGHVS, CDR2 FQNEAQ. Trimming took 2 bases from V and 2 from J, leaving 9 bases between them. The CDR3 consists of 15 residues. CDR3 DNA: TGTGCCAGCAGCTTATTCGGGAGAAACACCGGGGAGCTGTTTTTT. This translates into CASSLFGRNTGELFF. The full variable domain, completed using reference TRBV7-8 and TRBJ2-2, is GAGVSQSPRYKVAKRGQDVALRCDPISGHVSLFWYQQALGQGPEFLTYFQNEAQLDKSGLPSDRFFAERPEGSVSTLKIQRTQQEDSAVYLCASSLFGRNTGELFFGEGSRLTVL.

The chain couples TRBV6-6 to TRBJ2-2; D perhaps matches TRBD2 (5 bases). Germline loops: CDR1 MNHNY, CDR2 SVGAGI (reference sequence). The V end was cut by 6 bases, the J end by 6 bases, with 11 bases between. The CDR3 consists of 13 residues. The CDR3 DNA follows: TGTGCCAGCAGGGATTGGGGAGCCGGGGAGCTGTTTTTT. It yields the protein CASRDWGAGELFF.

This chain links TRBV27 with TRBJ2-7, with 7 bases lining up with TRBD2. CDR1 is MNHEY, CDR2 SMNVEV, per germline (reference sequence). The CDR3 runs to 15 residues. The trim removed 3 bases at V and 2 bases at J, leaving 7 bases unmatched. The CDR3 sequence is CASSFSEGLTYEQYF. The CDR3 bases are TGTGCCAGCAGTTTTAGTGAGGGACTAACCTACGAGCAGTACTTC.

The table lists this clone with a count of one. The chain joins TRBV28 to TRBJ2-1, with 7 bases matching TRBD2. There are 14 residues in the CDR3. The trim removed 7 bases at V and 7 bases at J, leaving 10 bases unmatched. In germline, CDR1 is MDHEN, CDR2 SYDVKM. Here the CDR3 reads CASKGGASRNEQFF. As DNA, the CDR3 is TGTGCCAGCAAGGGAGGGGCTAGCAGGAATGAGCAGTTCTTC.

The gene calls are TRBV7-6 and TRBJ2-1; D is possibly TRBD2 (6 bases). CDR1 SGHVS and CDR2 FNYEAQ come from the germline V gene. The CDR3 is made up of 17 amino acids. V lost 4 bases to trimming and J lost 3 bases, with 19 bases between them. CDR3 DNA sequence: TGTGCCAGCAGCTACGGGGTGGGGCTAGCGCGCTACAATGAGCAGTTCTTC. Translating gives CASSYGVGLARYNEQFF.

The chain combines TRBV5-4 with TRBJ2-4; 7 nucleotides agree with TRBD2. The CDR3 has 17 residues. J gave up 5 bases and V 4 bases, and 15 bases lay outside the gene matches. CDR1 is SGHNT and CDR2 is YYREEE in the germline V gene (reference sequence). The CDR3 region has the DNA TGTGCCAGCAGCCCACGGAAAGCTAGCGGAGGGGAAAACATTCAGTACTTC. As protein: CASSPRKASGGENIQYF. Looking up the rest from reference TRBV5-4 and TRBJ2-4 gives the full variable domain: ETGVTQSPTHLIKTRGQQVTLRCSSQSGHNTVSWYQQALGQGPQFIFQYYREEENGRGNFPPRFSGLQFPNYSSELNVNALELDDSALYLCASSPRKASGGENIQYFGAGTRLSVL.

The rearrangement uses TRBV19 and TRBJ1-2; 8 bases are a match to TRBD1. Germline CDR1 and CDR2: LNHDA and SQIVND (reference sequence). This CDR3 region has 15 residues. The J segment lost 3 bases and the V segment lost 6 bases, leaving 9 bases of the junction unmatched. CDR3 sequence: CASRATGEVHYGYTF. As DNA, the CDR3 is TGTGCCAGTAGGGCGACAGGGGAGGTTCACTATGGCTACACCTTC.

This clone showed up just once. This chain uses TRBV5-1 with TRBJ1-5; D unresolved. V dropped 0 bases and J dropped 5 bases, with 9 bases sitting between them. Germline CDR1 is SGHRS and CDR2 is YFSETQ. CDR3 length equals 14 residues. The CDR3 loop reads CASSLGPGDQPQHF. CDR3 in DNA: TGCGCCAGCAGCTTGGGGCCGGGAGATCAGCCCCAGCATTTT. The variable domain in full, completed from reference TRBV5-1 and TRBJ1-5, reads KAGVTQTPRYLIKTRGQQVTLSCSPISGHRSVSWYQQTPGQGLQFLFEYFSETQRNKGNFPGRFSGRQFSNSRSEMNVSTLELGDSALYLCASSLGPGDQPQHFGDGTRLSIL.

This clone was picked up a small number of times. CDR3 in DNA: TGTGCCAGCAGTCCCTGGACAGGCTCCTACGAGCAGTACTTC. Translated: CASSPWTGSYEQYF. The chain has TRBV28 and TRBJ2-7, with TRBD1 identical over 7 bases. Per germline, CDR1 MDHEN and CDR2 SYDVKM. There are 14 residues in the CDR3. V gave up 5 bases and J gave up 0 bases; unmatched junction bases: 4.

The chain carries TRBV19 and TRBJ2-7; TRBD1 might be the D (6 bases). V lost 6 bases to trimming and J lost 1 base, with 16 bases between them. Germline assignment: CDR1 LNHDA and CDR2 SQIVND (reference sequence). The CDR3 contains 15 residues. This CDR3 reads CASRAPGGASYEQYF. Written as DNA, the CDR3 is TGTGCCAGTAGGGCCCCTGGGGGCGCATCCTACGAGCAGTACTTC.

The V call is TRBV6-6, the J call TRBJ2-7; tentatively, D is TRBD2 (5 bases). Germline CDR1 reads MNHNY; CDR2 reads SVGAGI (reference sequence). Trimming removed 2 bases at V and 7 bases at J, with 6 bases between. This CDR3 spans 11 amino acids. CDR3 nucleotides: TGTGCCAGCAGTTACGGGAGTGAGCAGTACTTC. Encoded protein: CASSYGSEQYF.

This chain joins TRBV7-8 and TRBJ2-7, with 7 positions matching TRBD1. Germline CDR1 and CDR2: SGHVS and FQNEAQ. CDR3 length equals 15 residues. Trimming removed 4 bases from V and 3 bases from J; junction bases left unmatched: 9. This CDR3 reads CASSSGQMMVYEQYF. The DNA for the CDR3 is TGTGCCAGCAGCTCGGGACAGATGATGGTCTACGAGCAGTACTTC.

CDR3 sequence reads: CASSEEPGGYTF. CDR3 nucleotide sequence: TGTGCCAGCAGTGAGGAACCGGGAGGCTACACCTTC. The V gene is TRBV6-1, the J gene TRBJ1-2; D unresolved. The CDR3 contains 12 residues. Trimming removed 3 bases from V and 8 bases from J, with 10 bases in between. The germline V gene has CDR1 MNHNS and CDR2 SASEGT.

The chain recombines TRBV5-1 with TRBJ2-1, with 10 bases identical to TRBD2. The CDR3 is 16 amino acids. The trim removed 0 bases at V and 4 bases at J, leaving 4 bases unmatched. The germline CDR1 and CDR2 sequences are SGHRS and YFSETQ. The CDR3 region has the DNA TGCGCCAGCAGCTTGGAGGCTAGCGGGAGTTACAATGAGCAGTTCTTC. It specifies CASSLEASGSYNEQFF.

V and J are TRBV27 and TRBJ1-4; 8 nucleotides agree with TRBD1. CDR1 is MNHEY, CDR2 SMNVEV, per germline (reference sequence). V gave up 7 bases and J gave up 7 bases; unmatched junction bases: 11. The CDR3 has 15 amino acids. Here the CDR3 reads CASTDRGRVGEKLFF. CDR3 bases: TGTGCCAGCACTGACAGGGGACGCGTGGGTGAAAAACTGTTTTTT.

V and J are TRBV2 and TRBJ2-6; the match to TRBD1 covers 12 bases. This CDR3 is built from 16 residues. V shed 8 bases and J 2 bases; nucleotides not matched to a gene: 4. In germline, CDR1 is SNHLY, CDR2 FYNNEI. The CDR3 spells CASSGTGGAGANVLTF. DNA for the CDR3: TGTGCCAGCTCCGGGACAGGGGGCGCTGGGGCCAACGTCCTGACTTTC.

A note on this clone: The sample holds other DNA sequences that translate to the same CDR3. The chain is built from TRBV28 and TRBJ1-5; 7 bases are shared with TRBD1. The CDR3 length is 14 residues. V dropped 5 bases and J dropped 4; count of bases not matched to a gene: 5. Germline V gene sequence: CDR1 MDHEN, CDR2 SYDVKM. The CDR3 nucleotides read TGTGCCAGCAGTCTCGGGACAGATAATCAGCCCCAGCATTTT. Translation: CASSLGTDNQPQHF.

The chain couples TRBV6-1 to TRBJ2-1, with a tentative D call TRBD2 (5 bases). The germline gives CDR1 MNHNS, CDR2 SASEGT. Trimming stripped 4 bases from V and 1 base from J, with 11 bases between. The CDR3 has 15 amino acids. CDR3 in amino acids: CASSVNSVSYNEQFF. The CDR3 DNA follows: TGTGCCAGCAGTGTGAATAGCGTGTCCTACAATGAGCAGTTCTTC.

The chain is built from TRBV2 and TRBJ1-2, with D perhaps matching TRBD1 (5 bases). There are 13 residues in the CDR3. Germline assignment: CDR1 SNHLY and CDR2 FYNNEI. V was clipped by 3 bases and J by 7 bases, with 12 bases between them. Here the CDR3 DNA reads TGTGCCAGCAGTGATTCGTGGGGCTTTGGCTACACCTTC. Translated: CASSDSWGFGYTF.

The V gene is TRBV7-3, the J gene TRBJ2-5; 13 bases agree with TRBD2. This CDR3 spans 18 amino acids. Germline trimming cut 4 bases from V and 4 bases from J; bases unmatched to any gene: 12. Germline loops: CDR1 SGHTA, CDR2 FQGTGA. CDR3 DNA sequence: TGTGCCAGCAGCTCCTCCGAGGGGACTAGCGGGATTGCAGAGACCCAGTACTTC. Translation: CASSSSEGTSGIAETQYF.

This chain uses TRBV18 with TRBJ1-4, with no clear D. Deletions cut 4 bases from V and 4 bases from J, with 10 bases between. Germline loops: CDR1 KGHSH, CDR2 LQKENI. This CDR3 comprises 14 residues. CDR3 sequence reads: CASSRGQINEKLFF. The CDR3 nucleotides are TGTGCCAGCTCACGAGGCCAGATTAATGAAAAACTGTTTTTT.